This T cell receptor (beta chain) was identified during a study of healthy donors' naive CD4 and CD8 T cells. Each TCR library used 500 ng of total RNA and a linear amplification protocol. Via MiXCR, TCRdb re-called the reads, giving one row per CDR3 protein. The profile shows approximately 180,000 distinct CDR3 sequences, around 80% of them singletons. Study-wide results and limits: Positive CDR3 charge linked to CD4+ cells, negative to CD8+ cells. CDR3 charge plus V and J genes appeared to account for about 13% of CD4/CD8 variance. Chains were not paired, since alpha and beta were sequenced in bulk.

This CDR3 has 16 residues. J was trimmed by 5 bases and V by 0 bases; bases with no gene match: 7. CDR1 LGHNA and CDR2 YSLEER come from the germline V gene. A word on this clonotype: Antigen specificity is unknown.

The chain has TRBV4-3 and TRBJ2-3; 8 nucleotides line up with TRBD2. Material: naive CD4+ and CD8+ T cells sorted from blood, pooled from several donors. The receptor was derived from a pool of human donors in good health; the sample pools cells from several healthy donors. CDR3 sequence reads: CASSQEEAGVGDTQYF. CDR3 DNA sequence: TGCGCCAGCAGCCAAGAGGAAGCGGGGGTGGGAGATACGCAGTATTTT.